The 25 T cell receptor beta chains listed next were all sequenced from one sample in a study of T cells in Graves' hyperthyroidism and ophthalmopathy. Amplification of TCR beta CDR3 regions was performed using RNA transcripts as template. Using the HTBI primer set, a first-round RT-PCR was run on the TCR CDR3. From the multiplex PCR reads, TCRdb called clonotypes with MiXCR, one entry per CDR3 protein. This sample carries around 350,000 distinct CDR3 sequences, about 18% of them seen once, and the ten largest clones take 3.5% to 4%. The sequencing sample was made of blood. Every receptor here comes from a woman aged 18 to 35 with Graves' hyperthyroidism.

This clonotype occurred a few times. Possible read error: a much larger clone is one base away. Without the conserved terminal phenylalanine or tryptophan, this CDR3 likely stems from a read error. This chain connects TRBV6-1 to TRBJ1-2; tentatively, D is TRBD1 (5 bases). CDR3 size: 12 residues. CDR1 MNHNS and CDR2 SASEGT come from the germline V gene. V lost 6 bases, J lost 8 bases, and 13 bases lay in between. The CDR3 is CASRPGRSGYTY. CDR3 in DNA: TGTGCCAGCAGGCCGGGACGATCAGGCTACACCTAC.

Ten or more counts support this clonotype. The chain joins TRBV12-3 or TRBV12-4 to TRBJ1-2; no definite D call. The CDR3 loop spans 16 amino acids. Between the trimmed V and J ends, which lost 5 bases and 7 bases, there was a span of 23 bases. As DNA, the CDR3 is TGTGCCAGCAGTCAACAAGATTACCCGAGAGGGCTTGGCTACACCTTC. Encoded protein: CASSQQDYPRGLGYTF.

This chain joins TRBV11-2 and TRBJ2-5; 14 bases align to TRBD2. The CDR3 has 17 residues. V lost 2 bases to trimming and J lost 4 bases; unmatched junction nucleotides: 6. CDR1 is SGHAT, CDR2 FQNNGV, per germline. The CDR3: CASSLQLGTSGGETQYF. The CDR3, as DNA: TGTGCCAGCAGCTTACAGTTAGGGACTAGCGGGGGAGAGACCCAGTACTTC. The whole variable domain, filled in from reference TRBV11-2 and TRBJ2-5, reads EAGVAQSPRYKIIEKRQSVAFWCNPISGHATLYWYQQILGQGPKLLIQFQNNGVVDDSQLPKDRFSAERLKGVDSTLKIQPAKLEDSAVYLCASSLQLGTSGGETQYFGPGTRLLVL.

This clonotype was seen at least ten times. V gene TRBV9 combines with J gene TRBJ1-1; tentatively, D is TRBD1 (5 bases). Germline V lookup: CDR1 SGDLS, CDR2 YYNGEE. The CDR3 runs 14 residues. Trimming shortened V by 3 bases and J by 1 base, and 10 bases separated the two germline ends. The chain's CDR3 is CASSGDYTNTEAFF. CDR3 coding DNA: TGTGCCAGCAGCGGGGACTATACGAACACTGAAGCTTTCTTT.

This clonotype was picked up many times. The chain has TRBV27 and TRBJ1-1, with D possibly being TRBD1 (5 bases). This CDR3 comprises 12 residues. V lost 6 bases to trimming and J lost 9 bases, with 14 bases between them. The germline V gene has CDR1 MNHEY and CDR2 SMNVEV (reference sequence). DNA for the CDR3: TGTGCCAGCAGCTCGGGGGGTTTTAAAGCTTTCTTT. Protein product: CASSSGGFKAFF.

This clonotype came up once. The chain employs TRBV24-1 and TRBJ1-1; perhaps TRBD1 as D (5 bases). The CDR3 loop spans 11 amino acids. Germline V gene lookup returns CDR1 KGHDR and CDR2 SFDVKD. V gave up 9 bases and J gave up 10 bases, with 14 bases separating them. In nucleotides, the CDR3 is TGTGCCACCGAAGCGGGGGGGGGAGCTTTCTTT. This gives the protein CATEAGGGAFF.

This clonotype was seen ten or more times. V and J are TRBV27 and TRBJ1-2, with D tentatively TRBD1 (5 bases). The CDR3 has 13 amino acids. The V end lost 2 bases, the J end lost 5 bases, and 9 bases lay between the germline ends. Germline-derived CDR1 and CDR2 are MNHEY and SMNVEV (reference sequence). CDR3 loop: CASSLRAGYGYTF. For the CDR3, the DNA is TGTGCCAGCAGTTTAAGGGCAGGGTATGGCTACACCTTC.

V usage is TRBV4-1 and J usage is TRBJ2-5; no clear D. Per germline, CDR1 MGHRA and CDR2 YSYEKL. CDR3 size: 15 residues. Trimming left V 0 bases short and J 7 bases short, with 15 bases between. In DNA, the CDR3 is TGCGCCAGCAGCCAAGATCACAAACCTCTGGGGACCCAGTACTTC. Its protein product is CASSQDHKPLGTQYF.

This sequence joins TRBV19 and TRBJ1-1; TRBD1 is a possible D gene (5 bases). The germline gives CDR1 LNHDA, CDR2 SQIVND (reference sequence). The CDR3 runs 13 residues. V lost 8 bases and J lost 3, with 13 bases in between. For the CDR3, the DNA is TGTGCCAGTGGGGGTCCCGCGGACACTGAAGCTTTCTTT. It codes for CASGGPADTEAFF.

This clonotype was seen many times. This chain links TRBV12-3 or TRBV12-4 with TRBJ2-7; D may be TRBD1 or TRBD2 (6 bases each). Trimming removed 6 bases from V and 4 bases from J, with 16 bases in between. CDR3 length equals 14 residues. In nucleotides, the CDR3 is TGTGCCAGCAGCCCGGGGGCCCAAGGTTACGAGCAGTACTTC. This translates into CASSPGAQGYEQYF.

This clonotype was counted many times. The chain's CDR3 is CASSVGQSKNIQYF. The CDR3 region has the DNA TGTGCCAGCAGCGTAGGTCAATCCAAAAACATTCAGTACTTC. The chain carries TRBV9 and TRBJ2-4; D gene ambiguous. CDR1 and CDR2 (germline): SGDLS, YYNGEE. Trimming removed 0 bases from V and 2 bases from J, with 6 bases in between. The CDR3 sequence is 14 residues long.

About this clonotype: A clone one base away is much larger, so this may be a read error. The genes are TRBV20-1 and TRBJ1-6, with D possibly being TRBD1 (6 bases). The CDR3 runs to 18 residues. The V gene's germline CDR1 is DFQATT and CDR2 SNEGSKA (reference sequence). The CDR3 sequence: CSARGGEGGDRRGSPPHF. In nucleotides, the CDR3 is TGCAGTGCTAGAGGTGGGGAGGGGGGAGATAGGCGCGGTTCACCCCCCCACTTT.

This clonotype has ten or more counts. CDR3 in DNA: TGTGCCAGCAGTGAAGCCTTGGGCACTGAAGCTTTCTTT. It codes for CASSEALGTEAFF. The rearrangement links TRBV25-1 to TRBJ1-1; no definite D call. The V end lost 2 bases, the J end lost 4 bases, and 8 bases lay between the germline ends. The germline CDR1 and CDR2 sequences are MGHDK and SYGVNS. The CDR3 covers 13 residues.

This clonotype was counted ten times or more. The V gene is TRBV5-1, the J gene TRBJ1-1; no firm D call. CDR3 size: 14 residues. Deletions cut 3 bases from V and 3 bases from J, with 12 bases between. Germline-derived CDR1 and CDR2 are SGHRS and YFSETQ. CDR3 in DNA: TGCGCCAGCAGCTCCCAAGACACGTACACTGAAGCTTTCTTT. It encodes CASSSQDTYTEAFF.

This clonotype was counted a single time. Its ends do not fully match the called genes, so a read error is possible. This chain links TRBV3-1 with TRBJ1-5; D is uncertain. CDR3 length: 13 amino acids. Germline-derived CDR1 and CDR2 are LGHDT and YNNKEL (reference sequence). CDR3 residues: CASSQAGYHPQHF. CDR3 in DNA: TGTGCCAGCAGCCAAGCGGGATATCATCCCCAGCATTTT.

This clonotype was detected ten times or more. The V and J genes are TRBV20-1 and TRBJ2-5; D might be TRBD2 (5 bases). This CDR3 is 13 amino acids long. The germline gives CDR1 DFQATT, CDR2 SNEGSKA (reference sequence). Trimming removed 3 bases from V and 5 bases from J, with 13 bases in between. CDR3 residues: CSASSGFRETQYF. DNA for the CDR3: TGCAGTGCTAGCTCGGGGTTTAGGGAGACCCAGTACTTC.

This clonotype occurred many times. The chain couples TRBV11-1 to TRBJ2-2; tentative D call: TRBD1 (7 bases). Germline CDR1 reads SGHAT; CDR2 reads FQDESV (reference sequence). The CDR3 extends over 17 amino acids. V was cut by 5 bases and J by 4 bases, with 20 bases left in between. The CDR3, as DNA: TGTGCCAGCAGCCCCGGAGGGGGCTATCGGGGCACCGGGGAGCTGTTTTTT. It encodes CASSPGGGYRGTGELFF. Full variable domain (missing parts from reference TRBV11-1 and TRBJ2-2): EAEVAQSPRYKITEKSQAVAFWCDPISGHATLYWYRQILGQGPELLVQFQDESVVDDSQLPKDRFSAERLKGVDSTLKIQPAELGDSAMYLCASSPGGGYRGTGELFFGEGSRLTVL.

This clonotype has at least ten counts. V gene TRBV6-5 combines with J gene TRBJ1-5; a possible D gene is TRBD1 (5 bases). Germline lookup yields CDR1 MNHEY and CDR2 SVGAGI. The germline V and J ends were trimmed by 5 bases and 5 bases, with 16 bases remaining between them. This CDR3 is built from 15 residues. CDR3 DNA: TGTGCCAGCAGTCTACTCGGGCAGGGAGATCAGCCCCAGCATTTT. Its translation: CASSLLGQGDQPQHF.

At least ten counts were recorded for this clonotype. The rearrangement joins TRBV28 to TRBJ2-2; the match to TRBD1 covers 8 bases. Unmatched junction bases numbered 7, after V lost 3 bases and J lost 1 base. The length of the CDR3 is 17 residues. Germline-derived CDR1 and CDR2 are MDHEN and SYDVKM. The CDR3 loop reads CASSLDRADLNTGELFF. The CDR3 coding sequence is TGTGCCAGCAGTTTGGACAGGGCCGATCTGAACACCGGGGAGCTGTTTTTT. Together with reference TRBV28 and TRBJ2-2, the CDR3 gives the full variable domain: DVKVTQSSRYLVKRTGEKVFLECVQDMDHENMFWYRQDPGLGLRLIYFSYDVKMKEKGDIPEGYSVSREKKERFSLILESASTNQTSMYLCASSLDRADLNTGELFFGEGSRLTVL.

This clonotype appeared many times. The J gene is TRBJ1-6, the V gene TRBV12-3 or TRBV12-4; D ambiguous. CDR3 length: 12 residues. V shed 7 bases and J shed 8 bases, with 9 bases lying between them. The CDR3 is CASNKGHSPLHF. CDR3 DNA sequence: TGTGCCAGCAATAAAGGGCATTCACCCCTCCACTTT.

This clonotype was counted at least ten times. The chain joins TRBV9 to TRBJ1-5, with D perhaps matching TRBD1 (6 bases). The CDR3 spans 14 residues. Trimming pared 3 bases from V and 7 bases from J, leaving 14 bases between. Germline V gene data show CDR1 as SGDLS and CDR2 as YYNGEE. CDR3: CASSGNREGQPQHF. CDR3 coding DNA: TGTGCCAGCAGCGGCAACAGGGAGGGACAGCCCCAGCATTTT.

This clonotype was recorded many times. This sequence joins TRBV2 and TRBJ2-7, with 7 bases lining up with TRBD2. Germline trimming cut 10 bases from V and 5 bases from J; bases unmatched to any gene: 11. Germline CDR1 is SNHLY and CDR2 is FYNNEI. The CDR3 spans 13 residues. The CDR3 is CANSRGEGNEQYF. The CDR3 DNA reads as TGTGCCAATTCCCGGGGGGAAGGGAACGAGCAGTACTTC.

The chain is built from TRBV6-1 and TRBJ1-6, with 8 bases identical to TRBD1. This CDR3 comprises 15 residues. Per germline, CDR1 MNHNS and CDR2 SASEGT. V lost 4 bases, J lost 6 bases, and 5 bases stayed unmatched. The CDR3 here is CASSVGQAGNSPLHF. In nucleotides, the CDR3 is TGTGCCAGCAGTGTGGGACAGGCGGGTAATTCACCCCTCCACTTT.

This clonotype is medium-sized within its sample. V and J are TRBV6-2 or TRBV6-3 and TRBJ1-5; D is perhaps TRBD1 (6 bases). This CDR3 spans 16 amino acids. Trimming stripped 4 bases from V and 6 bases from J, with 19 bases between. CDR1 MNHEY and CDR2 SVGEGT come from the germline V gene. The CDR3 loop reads CASSFFYRVTGQPQHF. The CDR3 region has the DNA TGTGCCAGCAGTTTCTTTTACAGGGTTACAGGTCAGCCCCAGCATTTT.

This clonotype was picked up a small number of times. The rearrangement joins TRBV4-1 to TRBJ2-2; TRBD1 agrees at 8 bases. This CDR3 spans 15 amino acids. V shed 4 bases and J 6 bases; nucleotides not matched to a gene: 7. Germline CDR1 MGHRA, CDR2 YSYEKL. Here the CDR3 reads CASSRRTGFAGELFF. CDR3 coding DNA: TGCGCCAGCAGCCGCCGGACAGGGTTCGCCGGGGAGCTGTTTTTT.